This T cell receptor (beta chain) derives from a study of T-cell reconstitution after alpha-beta-depleted transplantation in children. Study-level results: Reportedly, only several hundred clones from non-depleted graft cells drove alpha-beta T-cell counts at about two months.

This clonotype was seen repeatedly, ten times or more. Antigen specificity is unknown. This sample's TCRbeta library carried unique molecular identifier barcodes. One entry per CDR3 protein, called by TCRdb with MiXCR from the PCR reads. The repertoire consists of about 830,000 distinct CDR3 sequences, with roughly 15% occurring once and the leading ten covering roughly 5%. The CDR3 consists of 15 residues. V lost 4 bases, J lost 2 bases, and 16 bases lay in between. Germline CDR1 and CDR2: SGHRS and YFSETQ. The receptor comes from a male patient younger than 18 who had a stem cell transplant for acute lymphoblastic leukemia, so the T cells may come from the graft donor. The chain links TRBV5-1 to TRBJ2-7, with D possibly TRBD2 on 5 matching bases. Sample: PBMCs, mostly from graft donor cells, taken 360 days after TCRalphabeta/CD19-depleted stem cell transplant. The CDR3 protein is CASSARDPRAYEQYF. The CDR3 DNA reads TGCGCCAGCAGCGCCCGGGATCCGAGGGCCTACGAGCAGTACTTC. The full variable domain, completed using reference TRBV5-1 and TRBJ2-7, is KAGVTQTPRYLIKTRGQQVTLSCSPISGHRSVSWYQQTPGQGLQFLFEYFSETQRNKGNFPGRFSGRQFSNSRSEMNVSTLELGDSALYLCASSARDPRAYEQYFGPGTRLTVT.